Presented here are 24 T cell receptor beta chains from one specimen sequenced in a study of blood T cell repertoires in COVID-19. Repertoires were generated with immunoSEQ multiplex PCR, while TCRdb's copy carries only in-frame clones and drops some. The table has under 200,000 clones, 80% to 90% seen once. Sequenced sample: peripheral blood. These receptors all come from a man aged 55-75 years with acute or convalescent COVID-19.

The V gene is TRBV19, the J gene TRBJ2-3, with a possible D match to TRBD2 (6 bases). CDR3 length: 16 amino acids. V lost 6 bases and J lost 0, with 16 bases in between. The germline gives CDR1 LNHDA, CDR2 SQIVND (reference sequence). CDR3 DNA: TGTGCCAGTAGGGGAGGAGGGGCATCTAGCACAGATACGCAGTATTTT. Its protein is CASRGGGASSTDTQYF.

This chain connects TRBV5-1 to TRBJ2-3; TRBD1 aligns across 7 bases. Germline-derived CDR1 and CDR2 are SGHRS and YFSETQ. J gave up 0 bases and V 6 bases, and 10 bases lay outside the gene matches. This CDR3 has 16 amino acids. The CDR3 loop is CASNLRQGRSTDTQYF. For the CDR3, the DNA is TGCGCCAGCAACCTCCGACAGGGAAGGAGCACAGATACGCAGTATTTT.

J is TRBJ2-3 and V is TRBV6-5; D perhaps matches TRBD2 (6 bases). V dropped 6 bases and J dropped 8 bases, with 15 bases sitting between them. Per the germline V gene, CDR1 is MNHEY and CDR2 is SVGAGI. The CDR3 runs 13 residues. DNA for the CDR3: TGTGCCAGCAGCCGGGACCAGGGAGGTACGCAGTATTTT. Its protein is CASSRDQGGTQYF.

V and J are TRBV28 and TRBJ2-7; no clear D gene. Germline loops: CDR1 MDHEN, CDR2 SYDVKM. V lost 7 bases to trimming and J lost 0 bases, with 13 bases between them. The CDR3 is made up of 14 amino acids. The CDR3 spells CASTPRVSSYEQYF. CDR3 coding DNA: TGTGCCAGCACCCCTCGGGTTAGCTCCTACGAGCAGTACTTC. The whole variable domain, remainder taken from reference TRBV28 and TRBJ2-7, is DVKVTQSSRYLVKRTGEKVFLECVQDMDHENMFWYRQDPGLGLRLIYFSYDVKMKEKGDIPEGYSVSREKKERFSLILESASTNQTSMYLCASTPRVSSYEQYFGPGTRLTVT.

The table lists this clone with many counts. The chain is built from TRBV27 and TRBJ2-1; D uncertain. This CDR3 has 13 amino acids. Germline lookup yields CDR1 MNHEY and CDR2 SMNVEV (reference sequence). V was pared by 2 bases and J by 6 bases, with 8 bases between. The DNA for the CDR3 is TGTGCCAGCAGTTTACCCTCTAGCAATGAGCAGTTCTTC. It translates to CASSLPSSNEQFF.

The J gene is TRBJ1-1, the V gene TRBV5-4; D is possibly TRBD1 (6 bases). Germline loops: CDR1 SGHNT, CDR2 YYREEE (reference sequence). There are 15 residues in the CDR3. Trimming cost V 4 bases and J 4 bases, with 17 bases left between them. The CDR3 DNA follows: TGTGCCAGCAGCAGGGACAACCCGAGAGGCACTGAAGCTTTCTTT. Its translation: CASSRDNPRGTEAFF.

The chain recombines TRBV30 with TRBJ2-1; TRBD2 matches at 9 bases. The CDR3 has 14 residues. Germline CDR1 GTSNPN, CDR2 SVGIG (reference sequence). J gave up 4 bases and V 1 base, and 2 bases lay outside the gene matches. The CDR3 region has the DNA TGTGCCTGGAGTGGGACTAGCGATTACAATGAGCAGTTCTTC. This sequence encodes CAWSGTSDYNEQFF.

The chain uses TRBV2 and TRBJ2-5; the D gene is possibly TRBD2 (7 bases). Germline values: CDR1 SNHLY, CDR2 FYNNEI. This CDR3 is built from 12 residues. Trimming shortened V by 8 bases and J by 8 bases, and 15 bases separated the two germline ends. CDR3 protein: CASLPPGGTQYF. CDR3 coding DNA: TGTGCCAGCTTGCCACCGGGGGGCACCCAGTACTTC.

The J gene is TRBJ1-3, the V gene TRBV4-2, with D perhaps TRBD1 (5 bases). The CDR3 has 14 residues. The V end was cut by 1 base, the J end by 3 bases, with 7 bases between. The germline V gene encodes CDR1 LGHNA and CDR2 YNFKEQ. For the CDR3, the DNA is TGTGCCAGCAGCCAAGGGCAGGGTGGAAACACCATATATTTT. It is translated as CASSQGQGGNTIYF.

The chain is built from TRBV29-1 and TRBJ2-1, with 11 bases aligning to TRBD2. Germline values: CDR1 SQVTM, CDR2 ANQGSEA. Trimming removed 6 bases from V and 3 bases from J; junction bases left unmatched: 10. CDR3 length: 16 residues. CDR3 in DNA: TGCAGCGTCGAAACGGGACTAGCGGAAAGCTACAATGAGCAGTTCTTC. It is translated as CSVETGLAESYNEQFF.

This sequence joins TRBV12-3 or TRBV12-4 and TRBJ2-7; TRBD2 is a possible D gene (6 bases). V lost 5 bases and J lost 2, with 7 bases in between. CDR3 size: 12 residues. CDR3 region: CASSPGAYEQYF. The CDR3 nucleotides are TGTGCCAGCAGTCCGGGGGCCTACGAGCAGTACTTC.

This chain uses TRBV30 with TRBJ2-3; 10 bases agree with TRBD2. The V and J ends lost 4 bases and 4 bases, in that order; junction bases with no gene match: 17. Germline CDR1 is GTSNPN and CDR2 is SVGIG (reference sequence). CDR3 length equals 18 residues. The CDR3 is CAWIIHPPSGRDPDTQYF. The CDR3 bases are TGTGCCTGGATAATCCACCCCCCAAGCGGGAGGGATCCAGATACGCAGTATTTT.

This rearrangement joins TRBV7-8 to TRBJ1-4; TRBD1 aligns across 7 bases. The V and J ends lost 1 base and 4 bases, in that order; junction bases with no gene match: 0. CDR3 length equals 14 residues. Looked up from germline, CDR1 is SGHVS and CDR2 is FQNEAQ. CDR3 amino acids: CASSLGDSNEKLFF. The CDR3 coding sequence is TGTGCCAGCAGCTTAGGGGACAGTAATGAAAAACTGTTTTTT.

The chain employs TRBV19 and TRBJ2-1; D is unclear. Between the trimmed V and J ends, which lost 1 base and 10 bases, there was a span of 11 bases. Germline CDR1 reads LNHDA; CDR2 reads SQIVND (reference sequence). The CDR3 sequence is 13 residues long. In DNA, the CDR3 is TGTGCCAGTAGTATAGTTCGGAGTTCGGAGCAGTTCTTC. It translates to CASSIVRSSEQFF.

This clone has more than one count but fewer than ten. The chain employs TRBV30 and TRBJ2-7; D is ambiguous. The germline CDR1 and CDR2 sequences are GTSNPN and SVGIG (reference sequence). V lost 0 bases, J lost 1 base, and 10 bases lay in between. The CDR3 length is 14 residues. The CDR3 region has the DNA TGTGCCTGGAGTGTAGACGGCGGATCCTACGAGCAGTACTTC. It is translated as CAWSVDGGSYEQYF.

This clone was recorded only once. Written as DNA, the CDR3 is TGTGCCAGCTCCCGGGGGGGCCAAGAGACCCAGTACTTC. Translating it yields CASSRGGQETQYF. This chain joins TRBV7-2 and TRBJ2-5; the match to TRBD2 covers 8 bases. J was trimmed by 1 base and V by 8 bases; bases with no gene match: 3. The CDR3 contains 13 residues. The V gene's germline CDR1 is SGHTA and CDR2 FQGNSA.

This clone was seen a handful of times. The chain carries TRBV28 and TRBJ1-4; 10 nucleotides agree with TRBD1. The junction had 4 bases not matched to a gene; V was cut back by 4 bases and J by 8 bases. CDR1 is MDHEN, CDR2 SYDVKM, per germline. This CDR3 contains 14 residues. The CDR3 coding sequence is TGTGCCAGCAGTTCCCCGACAGGGGGCGAAAAACTGTTTTTT. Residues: CASSSPTGGEKLFF.

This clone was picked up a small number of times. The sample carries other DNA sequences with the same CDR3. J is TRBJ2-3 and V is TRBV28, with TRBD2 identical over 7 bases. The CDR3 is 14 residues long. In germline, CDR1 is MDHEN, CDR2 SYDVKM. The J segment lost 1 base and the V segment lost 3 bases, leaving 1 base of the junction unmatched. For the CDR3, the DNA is TGTGCCAGCAGTTTGGCGGGAGGCACAGATACGCAGTATTTT. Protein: CASSLAGGTDTQYF. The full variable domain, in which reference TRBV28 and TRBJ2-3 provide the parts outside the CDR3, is DVKVTQSSRYLVKRTGEKVFLECVQDMDHENMFWYRQDPGLGLRLIYFSYDVKMKEKGDIPEGYSVSREKKERFSLILESASTNQTSMYLCASSLAGGTDTQYFGPGTRLTVL.

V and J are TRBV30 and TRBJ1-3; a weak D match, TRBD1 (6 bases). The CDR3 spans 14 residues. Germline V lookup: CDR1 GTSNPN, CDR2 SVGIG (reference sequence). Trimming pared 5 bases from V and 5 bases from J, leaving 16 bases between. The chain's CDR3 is CAWAPGQFRNTIYF. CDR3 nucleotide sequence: TGTGCCTGGGCCCCGGGACAATTTAGAAACACCATATATTTT.

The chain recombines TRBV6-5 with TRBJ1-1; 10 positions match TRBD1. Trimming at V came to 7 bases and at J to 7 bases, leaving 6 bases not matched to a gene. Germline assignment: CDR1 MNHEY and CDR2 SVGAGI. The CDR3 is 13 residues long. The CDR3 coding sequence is TGTGCCAGCACCCGGACAGGGGGAGGTGAAGCTTTCTTT. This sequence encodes CASTRTGGGEAFF.

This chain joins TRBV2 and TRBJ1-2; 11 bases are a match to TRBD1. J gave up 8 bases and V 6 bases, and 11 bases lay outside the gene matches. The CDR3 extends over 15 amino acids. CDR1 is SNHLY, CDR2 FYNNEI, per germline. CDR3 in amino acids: CASRAGGQGARGYTF. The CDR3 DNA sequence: TGTGCCAGCAGGGCAGGTGGACAGGGGGCAAGAGGCTACACCTTC. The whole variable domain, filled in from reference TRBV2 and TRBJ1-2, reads EPEVTQTPSHQVTQMGQEVILRCVPISNHLYFYWYRQILGQKVEFLVSFYNNEISEKSEIFDDQFSVERPDGSNFTLKIRSTKLEDSAMYFCASRAGGQGARGYTFGSGTRLTVV.

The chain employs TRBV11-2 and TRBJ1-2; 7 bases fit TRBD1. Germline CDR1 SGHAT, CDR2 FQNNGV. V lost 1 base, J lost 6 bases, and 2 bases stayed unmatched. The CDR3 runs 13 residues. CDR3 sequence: CASSLGQGDGYTF. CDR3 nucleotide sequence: TGTGCCAGCAGCTTAGGGCAGGGGGATGGCTACACCTTC.

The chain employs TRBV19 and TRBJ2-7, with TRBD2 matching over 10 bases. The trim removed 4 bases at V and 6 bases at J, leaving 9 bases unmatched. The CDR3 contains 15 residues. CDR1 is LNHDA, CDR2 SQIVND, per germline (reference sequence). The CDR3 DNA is TGTGCCAGTAGTAGCCCCAATAGCGGGAGGATCGAGCAGTACTTC. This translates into CASSSPNSGRIEQYF.

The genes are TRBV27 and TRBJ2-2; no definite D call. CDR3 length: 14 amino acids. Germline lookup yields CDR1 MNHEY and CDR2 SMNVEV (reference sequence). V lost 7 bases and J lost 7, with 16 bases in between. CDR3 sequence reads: CASTLGGALGELFF. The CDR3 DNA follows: TGTGCCAGCACCCTAGGCGGAGCTCTCGGGGAGCTGTTTTTT.